Presented here are 14 T cell receptor beta chains from one specimen sequenced in a study of radiotherapy plus CTLA-4 blockade in lung cancer. Assay used: immunoSEQ multiplex PCR; TCRdb lists only in-frame clones, some missing. The repertoire has about 31,000 clones, about 78% of them found once; the top ten carry 6% to 8%. This specimen was peripheral blood, taken from a patient treated with radiotherapy plus ipilimumab. These receptors were taken from a human donor with non-small cell lung cancer who had stable disease on radiotherapy plus ipilimumab.

This clone was detected a few times. The CDR3 is CASSADQGRPLHF. The DNA of the CDR3 is TGTGCCAGCAGCGCCGACCAGGGACGTCCCCTCCACTTT. The V and J genes are TRBV7-6 and TRBJ1-6; perhaps TRBD1 as D (5 bases). CDR3 length equals 13 residues. Germline V gives CDR1 SGHVS, CDR2 FNYEAQ. With 5 bases removed from V and 13 bases from J, the gap between germline ends came to 15 bases.

Only a few counts were recorded for this clone. The gene calls are TRBV15 and TRBJ1-2, with a weak D call TRBD1 (6 bases). In germline, CDR1 is LNHNV, CDR2 YYDKDF (reference sequence). This CDR3 region has 18 residues. V lost 4 bases and J 4 bases, leaving 25 bases between the germline ends. The CDR3 bases are TGTGCCACCAGCAAAGATAGGAGGACAGTTCTAGAGGGCTATGGCTACACCTTC. Its translation is CATSKDRRTVLEGYGYTF.

J is TRBJ2-6 and V is TRBV5-1; perhaps TRBD1 as D (5 bases). The CDR3 is made up of 15 amino acids. V lost 4 bases to trimming and J lost 0 bases, with 8 bases between them. Germline V gene sequence: CDR1 SGHRS, CDR2 YFSETQ. CDR3 DNA sequence: TGCGCCAGCAGCGTGACAGCCTCTGGGGCCAACGTCCTGACTTTC. This translates into CASSVTASGANVLTF.

In its sample, this clone was seen a few times. The V and J genes are TRBV7-2 and TRBJ1-2; 8 nucleotides match TRBD1. Germline V lookup: CDR1 SGHTA, CDR2 FQGNSA. V was pared by 3 bases and J by 8 bases, with 8 bases of the junction left unmatched. CDR3 length equals 14 residues. In DNA, the CDR3 is TGTGCCAGCAGCTTTCTACGGACAGGGCAAGGCTACACCTTC. Amino acid sequence: CASSFLRTGQGYTF. The whole variable domain, remainder taken from reference TRBV7-2 and TRBJ1-2, is GAGVSQSPSNKVTEKGKDVELRCDPISGHTALYWYRQSLGQGLEFLIYFQGNSAPDKSGLPSDRFSAERTGGSVSTLTIQRTQQEDSAVYLCASSFLRTGQGYTFGSGTRLTVV.

This chain links TRBV4-1 with TRBJ2-7, with D perhaps matching TRBD1 (6 bases). The V gene's germline CDR1 is MGHRA and CDR2 YSYEKL. There are 15 residues in the CDR3. Trimming removed 1 base at V and 4 bases at J, with 14 bases between. The CDR3 DNA is TGCGCCAGCAGCCAAGCGCTGCAGGGGAAATACGAGCAGTACGTC. Encoded protein: CASSQALQGKYEQYV.

J is TRBJ2-5 and V is TRBV29-1, with 11 bases matching TRBD1. There are 14 residues in the CDR3. Germline V CDR1 and CDR2: SQVTM, ANQGSEA. CDR3 residues: CSVRDRGYQETQYF. Written as DNA, the CDR3 is TGCAGTGTCCGGGACAGGGGGTACCAAGAGACCCAGTACTTC.

The chain joins TRBV10-3 to TRBJ1-2, with TRBD1 identical over 8 bases. The length of the CDR3 is 17 residues. Germline values: CDR1 ENHRY, CDR2 SYGVKD. V trimming: 4 bases; J trimming: 2 bases; junction bases outside the gene matches: 12. This chain's CDR3 is CAISARAPGQENYGYTF. CDR3 in DNA: TGTGCCATCAGTGCCCGGGCCCCGGGACAGGAAAACTATGGCTACACCTTC.

The chain is built from TRBV5-1 and TRBJ1-1; the D is unclear. The CDR3 length is 14 residues. CDR1 is SGHRS and CDR2 is YFSETQ in the germline V gene. Trimming took off 4 bases at V and 2 bases at J, with 12 bases between the two ends. The CDR3 DNA sequence: TGCGCCAGCAGCCCGGCGGGCGTAAACACTGAAGCTTTCTTT. Its protein product is CASSPAGVNTEAFF.

J is TRBJ1-2 and V is TRBV30, with 8 bases identical to TRBD1. Germline CDR1 reads GTSNPN; CDR2 reads SVGIG (reference sequence). The V and J ends lost 3 bases and 7 bases, in that order; junction bases with no gene match: 10. The CDR3 spans 14 residues. CDR3 DNA sequence: TGTGCCTGGAGACGGGACAGGCGATTTCGTGGCTACACCTTC. Translated, it gives CAWRRDRRFRGYTF. Combining the CDR3 with reference TRBV30 and TRBJ1-2 gives the whole variable domain SQTIHQWPATLVQPVGSPLSLECTVEGTSNPNLYWYRQAAGRGLQLLFYSVGIGQISSEVPQNLSASRPQDRQFILSSKKLLLSDSGFYLCAWRRDRRFRGYTFGSGTRLTVV.

The CDR3 sequence is CASRTTGNQPQHF. CDR3 nucleotides: TGTGCCAGCAGGACGACAGGGAATCAGCCCCAGCATTTT. The chain uses TRBV6-5 and TRBJ1-5; 7 bases map to TRBD1. This CDR3 spans 13 amino acids. The germline CDR1 and CDR2 sequences are MNHEY and SVGAGI. With V trimmed by 6 bases and J by 4 bases, 3 bases remained unmatched.

V usage is TRBV5-1 and J usage is TRBJ1-5; the D is unclear. The CDR3 runs to 15 residues. Trimming left V 0 bases short and J 0 bases short, with 7 bases between. Germline-derived CDR1 and CDR2 are SGHRS and YFSETQ. In DNA form, the CDR3 reads TGCGCCAGCAGCTTGGGTATACTTAGCAATCAGCCCCAGCATTTT. Translated: CASSLGILSNQPQHF.

The sample holds one count of this clone. The chain employs TRBV7-9 and TRBJ1-2, with TRBD1 as a possible D gene (6 bases). The V end was cut by 7 bases, the J end by 1 base, with 19 bases between. Germline-derived CDR1 and CDR2 are SEHNR and FQNEAQ (reference sequence). The CDR3 length is 16 residues. In nucleotides, the CDR3 is TGTGCCAGCACCGACTTCAGGACAGTCTATAACTATGGCTACACCTTC. Protein sequence: CASTDFRTVYNYGYTF.

The rearrangement joins TRBV4-1 to TRBJ1-1, with TRBD1 identical over 7 bases. J gave up 6 bases and V 4 bases, and 5 bases lay outside the gene matches. From germline, CDR1 is MGHRA and CDR2 YSYEKL. The CDR3 sequence is 13 residues long. The CDR3 nucleotides read TGCGCCAGCAGCCGCGAGGGGGCTCCTGAAGCTTTCTTT. Protein product: CASSREGAPEAFF.

This clone showed up just once. The chain combines TRBV9 with TRBJ2-1; 9 bases fit TRBD2. Germline lookup yields CDR1 SGDLS and CDR2 YYNGEE. V lost 2 bases, J lost 5 bases, and 5 bases stayed unmatched. This CDR3 is 15 amino acids long. CDR3 amino acids: CASSVVLAGNNEQFF. The CDR3 coding sequence is TGTGCCAGCAGCGTGGTGCTAGCGGGGAACAATGAGCAGTTCTTC.